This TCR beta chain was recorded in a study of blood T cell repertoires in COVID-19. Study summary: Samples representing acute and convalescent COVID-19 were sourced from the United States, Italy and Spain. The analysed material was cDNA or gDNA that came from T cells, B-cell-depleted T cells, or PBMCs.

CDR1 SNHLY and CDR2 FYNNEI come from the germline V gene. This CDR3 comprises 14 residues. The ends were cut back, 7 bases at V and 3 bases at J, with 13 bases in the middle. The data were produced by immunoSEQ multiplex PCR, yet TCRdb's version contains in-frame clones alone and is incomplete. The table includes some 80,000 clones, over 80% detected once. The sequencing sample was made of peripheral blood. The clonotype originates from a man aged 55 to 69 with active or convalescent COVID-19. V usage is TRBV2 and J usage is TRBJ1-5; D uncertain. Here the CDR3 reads CASTSGQFNQPQHF. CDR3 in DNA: TGTGCCAGCACTTCGGGTCAGTTCAATCAGCCCCAGCATTTT.